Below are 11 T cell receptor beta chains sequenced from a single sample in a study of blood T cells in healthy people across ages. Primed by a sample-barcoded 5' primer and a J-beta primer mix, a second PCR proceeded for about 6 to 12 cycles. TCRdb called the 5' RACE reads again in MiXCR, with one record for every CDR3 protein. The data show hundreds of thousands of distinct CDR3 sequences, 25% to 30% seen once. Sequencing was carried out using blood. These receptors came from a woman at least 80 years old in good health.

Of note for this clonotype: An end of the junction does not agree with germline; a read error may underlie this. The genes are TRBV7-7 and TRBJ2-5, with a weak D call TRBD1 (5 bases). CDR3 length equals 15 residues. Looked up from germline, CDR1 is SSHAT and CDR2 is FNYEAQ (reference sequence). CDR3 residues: CASSLGSREQETQYF. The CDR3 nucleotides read TGTGCTAGCAGCTTAGGCAGCAGGGAACAAGAGACCCAGTACTTC.

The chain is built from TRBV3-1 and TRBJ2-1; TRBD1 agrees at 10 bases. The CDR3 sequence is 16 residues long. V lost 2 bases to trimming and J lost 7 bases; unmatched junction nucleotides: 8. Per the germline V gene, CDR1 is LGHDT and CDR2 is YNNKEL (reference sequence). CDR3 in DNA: TGTGCCAGCAGCCAACGAGACAGGGGGCTTAGGAATGAGCAGTTCTTC. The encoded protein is CASSQRDRGLRNEQFF.

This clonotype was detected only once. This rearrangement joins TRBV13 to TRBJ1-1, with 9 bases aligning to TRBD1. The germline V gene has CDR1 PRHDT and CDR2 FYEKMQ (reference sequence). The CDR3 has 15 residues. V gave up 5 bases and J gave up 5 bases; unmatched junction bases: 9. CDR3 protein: CASSLHRGQGTEAFF. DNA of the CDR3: TGTGCCAGCAGCCTCCACAGGGGGCAGGGGACTGAAGCTTTCTTT.

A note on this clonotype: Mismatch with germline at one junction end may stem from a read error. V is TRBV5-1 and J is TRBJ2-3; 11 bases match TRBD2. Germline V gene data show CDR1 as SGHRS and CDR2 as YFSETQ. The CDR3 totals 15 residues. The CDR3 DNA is TGCGCCAGCAGCTTGCTAGCGGGAGGCACAGATGCGCAGTATTTT. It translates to CASSLLAGGTDAQYF.

The CDR3 here is CATSREGTTEAFF. For the CDR3, the DNA is TGTGCCACCAGCAGGGAGGGAACCACTGAAGCTTTCTTT. V is TRBV15 and J is TRBJ1-1; D is unresolved. CDR3 length: 13 residues. CDR1 and CDR2 from the germline V gene are LNHNV and YYDKDF (reference sequence). V lost 3 bases, J lost 4 bases, and 9 bases lay in between.

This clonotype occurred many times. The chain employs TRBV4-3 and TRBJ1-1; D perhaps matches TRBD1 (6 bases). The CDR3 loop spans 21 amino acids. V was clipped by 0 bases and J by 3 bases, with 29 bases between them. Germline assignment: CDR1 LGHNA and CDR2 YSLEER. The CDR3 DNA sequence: TGCGCCAGCAGCCAAGATCTAGCTCTGAGGGGGTACCTTGGTGGGGACACTGAAGCTTTCTTT. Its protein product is CASSQDLALRGYLGGDTEAFF.

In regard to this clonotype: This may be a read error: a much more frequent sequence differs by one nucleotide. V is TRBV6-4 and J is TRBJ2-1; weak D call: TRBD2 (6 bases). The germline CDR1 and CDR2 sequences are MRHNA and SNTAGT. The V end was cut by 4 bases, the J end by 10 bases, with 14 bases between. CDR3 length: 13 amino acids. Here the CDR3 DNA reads TGTGCCAGCAGTGGCACGGAAGGAGGGGAGCAGTTCTTC. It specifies CASSGTEGGEQFF.

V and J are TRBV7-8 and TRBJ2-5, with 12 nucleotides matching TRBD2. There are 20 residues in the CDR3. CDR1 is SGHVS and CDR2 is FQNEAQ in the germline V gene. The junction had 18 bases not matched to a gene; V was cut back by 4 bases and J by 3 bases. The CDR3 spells CASSSARPGLAGKKEETQYF. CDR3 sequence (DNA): TGTGCCAGCAGCTCCGCCCGACCGGGACTAGCGGGCAAGAAGGAAGAGACCCAGTACTTC.

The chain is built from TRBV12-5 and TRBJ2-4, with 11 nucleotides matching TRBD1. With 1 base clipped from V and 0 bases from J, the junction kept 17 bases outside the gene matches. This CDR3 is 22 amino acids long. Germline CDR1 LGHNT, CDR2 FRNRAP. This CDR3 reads CASGLAFGQGAYNLLAKNIQYF. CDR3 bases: TGTGCTAGTGGTTTGGCTTTCGGACAGGGGGCCTATAATCTATTAGCCAAAAACATTCAGTACTTC.

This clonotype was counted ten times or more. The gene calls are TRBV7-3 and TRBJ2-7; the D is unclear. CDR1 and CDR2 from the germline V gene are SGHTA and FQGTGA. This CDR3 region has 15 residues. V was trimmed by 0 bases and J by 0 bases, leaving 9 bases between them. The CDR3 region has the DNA TGTGCCAGCAGCTTAACAGGGCAAAGCTCCTACGAGCAGTACTTC. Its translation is CASSLTGQSSYEQYF.

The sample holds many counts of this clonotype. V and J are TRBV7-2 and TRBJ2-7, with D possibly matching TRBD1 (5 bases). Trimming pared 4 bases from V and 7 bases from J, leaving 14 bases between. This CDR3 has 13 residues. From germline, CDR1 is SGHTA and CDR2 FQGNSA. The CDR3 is CASSWDQGREQYF. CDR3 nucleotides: TGTGCCAGCAGCTGGGATCAGGGCCGAGAGCAGTACTTC.